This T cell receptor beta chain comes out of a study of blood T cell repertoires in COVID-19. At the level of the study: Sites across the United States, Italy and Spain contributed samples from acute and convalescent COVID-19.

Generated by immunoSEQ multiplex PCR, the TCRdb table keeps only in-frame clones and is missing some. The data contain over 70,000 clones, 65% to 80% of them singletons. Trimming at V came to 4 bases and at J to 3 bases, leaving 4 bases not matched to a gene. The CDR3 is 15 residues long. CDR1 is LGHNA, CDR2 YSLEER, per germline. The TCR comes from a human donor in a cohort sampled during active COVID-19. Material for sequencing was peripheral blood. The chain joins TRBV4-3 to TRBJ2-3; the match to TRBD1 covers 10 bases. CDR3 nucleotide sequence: TGCGCCAGCAGCCCTTGGACAGGGGGGACAGATACGCAGTATTTT. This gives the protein CASSPWTGGTDTQYF.